Reported below is one T cell receptor beta chain. Using immunoSEQ multiplex PCR, the repertoire was profiled, and TCRdb retains in-frame clones only, with some absent. The sample has around 2.1 million clones, more than 85% seen once. Naive CD8 cells, CD45RO-negative and positively selected for CCR7, excluded terminally differentiated effector memory CD45RA+ cells. This record belongs to a study of shared clonotypes between healthy human individuals. This sequence was found in a man younger than 30 in good health. Some clones in this sample may be carry-over from other donors' samples. Sample: naive CD8+ T cells from PBMCs.

The CDR3 bases are TGTGCCAGCAGCTCCTGGGCGCGCGGGAGGGCAGGGGAGACCCAGTACTTC. Translation gives CASSSWARGRAGETQYF. V usage is TRBV7-2 and J usage is TRBJ2-5; TRBD2 matches 9 bases. The trim removed 4 bases at V and 5 bases at J, leaving 14 bases unmatched. The CDR3 has 17 amino acids. Germline V gene sequence: CDR1 SGHTA, CDR2 FQGNSA.